One and the same sample provided the 5 T cell receptor beta chains below, sequenced in a study of regulatory T cells in long-lasting Graves disease. Time point of the sample: newly diagnosed GD, antithyroid drugs for less than 3 months. RNA from PBMCs was the source of the TCR library. Construction of the TCR beta libraries employed iRepertoire HTBI primers in conjunction with Arm-PCR of CDR3 regions. TCRdb reprocessed the multiplex PCR reads via MiXCR and lists one record per CDR3 protein. Here the sample spans about 440,000 distinct CDR3 sequences, about a sixth being singletons. The data also belong to a second study, concerning T cells in Graves' hyperthyroidism and ophthalmopathy.

The sample was peripheral blood mononuclear cells (PBMCs), taken at new diagnosis, from a patient treated with antithyroid drugs. These receptors were obtained from a woman aged 18 to 35 with Graves disease.

The chain uses TRBV10-1 and TRBJ1-1, with D maybe TRBD1 (6 bases). The CDR3 loop spans 13 amino acids. V lost 8 bases, J lost 3 bases, and 13 bases lay in between. Germline V gene lookup returns CDR1 WNHNN and CDR2 SYGVQD (reference sequence). For the CDR3, the DNA is TGCGCCAGCTTCGCAGGGGAGGACACTGAAGCTTTCTTT. As protein: CASFAGEDTEAFF.

The chain combines TRBV10-3 with TRBJ2-7; TRBD1 agrees at 8 bases. This CDR3 has 14 residues. Trimming took 6 bases from V and 1 from J; bases not matched to a gene: 5. Germline assignment: CDR1 ENHRY and CDR2 SYGVKD. CDR3 coding DNA: TGTGCCATCAGCCCCGGGACAGGTTCCTACGAGCAGTACTTC. This encodes CAISPGTGSYEQYF.

This clonotype was counted once. The V call is TRBV7-2, the J call TRBJ2-6, with a possible D match to TRBD2 (5 bases). The germline V and J ends were trimmed by 5 bases and 1 base, with 6 bases remaining between them. Germline CDR1 is SGHTA and CDR2 is FQGNSA. This CDR3 has 14 amino acids. The CDR3 reads CASSTGSGANVLTF. Here the CDR3 DNA reads TGTGCCAGCAGCACGGGATCTGGGGCCAACGTCCTGACTTTC.

V is TRBV5-8 and J is TRBJ1-2; D remains ambiguous. Trimming pared 2 bases from V and 3 bases from J, leaving 8 bases between. The CDR3 extends over 13 amino acids. Germline V gives CDR1 SGHTS, CDR2 YDEGEE. The CDR3 here is CASSFVSDYGYTF. In nucleotides, the CDR3 is TGTGCCAGCAGCTTTGTCTCGGACTATGGCTACACCTTC.

This clonotype appeared many times. This CDR3 reads CASSLPFQTSENNEQFF. In DNA, the CDR3 is TGTGCCAGCAGTTTACCGTTCCAGACTAGCGAAAACAATGAGCAGTTCTTC. The V call is TRBV28, the J call TRBJ2-1; TRBD2 aligns across 8 bases. Trimming cost V 2 bases and J 5 bases; bases outside gene matches: 11. The CDR3 contains 17 residues. Germline V gives CDR1 MDHEN, CDR2 SYDVKM.